This TCR beta chain was sequenced during a study of blood T cell repertoires in COVID-19. Study in general: Samples came from the United States, Italy and Spain, spanning acute and convalescent COVID-19. Sources were T cells, B-cell-depleted T cells, or PBMCs; the material itself was cDNA or gDNA.

In the source study's methods: The assay estimated nucleated cells by amplifying reference gene primers. TCRdb's table, derived via immunoSEQ multiplex PCR, lists solely in-frame clones and lacks some. From that table come the V and J calls and clone size; the DNA was used to work out D and trimming. The data contain under 95,000 clones, roughly 88% of them seen just once; the ten biggest clones take up 3% to 3.5%. Material for sequencing was peripheral blood. The source is a woman over 75 with COVID-19, enrolled during active disease.

In DNA, the CDR3 is TGCGCCAGCAGCTTGGAAGCGGGAGGGCCCGCCTACGAGCAGTACTTC. Translated, it gives CASSLEAGGPAYEQYF. The chain uses TRBV5-1 and TRBJ2-7; 10 bases match TRBD2. Trimming at V came to 0 bases and at J to 2 bases, leaving 5 bases not matched to a gene. CDR1 and CDR2 from the germline V gene are SGHRS and YFSETQ. The CDR3 has 16 residues.